A selection of T cell receptor beta chains follows, all from one sample in a study of blood T cells in healthy people across ages. TCRdb re-derived calls from the 5' RACE reads in MiXCR, one entry per CDR3 protein. Found here are 790,000 or so distinct CDR3 sequences, about 61% of them singletons; the top ten hold roughly 25%. Source material: blood. These receptors all come from a man in his forties or fifties in good health. The CDR3 runs from the conserved cysteine through the conserved F or W. D genes are given only for firm matches. Part of the rows lack a size; the others show once, few, many or a class for expanded clones.

>TRBD1|-|TRBJ2-5|TRBV29-1
TGCAGCGTGGAGGGGACAGGGGGGCGGGAGACCCAGTACTTC
CSVEGTGGRETQYF
>TRBD1|few|TRBJ2-7|TRBV24-1
TGTGCCACGCGGGACAGGAACTACGTGGAGCAGTACTTC
CATRDRNYVEQYF
>TRBD2|-|TRBJ2-1|TRBV7-3
TGTGCCAGCAGCCACGGACTAGCGGGAGATGAGCAGTTCTTC
CASSHGLAGDEQFF
>TRBD2|-|TRBJ2-5|TRBV20-1
TGCAGTGCTAGAGCCCGGCTAGCGGGGAGTGTAGAGACCCAGTACTTC
CSARARLAGSVETQYF
>-|-|TRBJ1-6|TRBV7-2
TGTGCCAGCAGTTTAGTGGGCTCACCCCTCCACTTT
CASSLVGSPLHF
>-|few|TRBJ1-2|TRBV6-6
TGTGCCAGCAACCAGCGGGACACCAACTATGGCTACACCTTC
CASNQRDTNYGYTF
>-|-|TRBJ2-1|TRBV6-5
TGTGCCAGCAGTCCGGGACTAACAGGGATAAAGACCCAGTTCTTC
CASSPGLTGIKTQFF
>-|-|TRBJ2-7|TRBV9
TGTGCCAGCAGCGTAGAAGGGGGGACACCGAGGTCCTACGAGCAGTACTTC
CASSVEGGTPRSYEQYF
>-|-|TRBJ1-4|TRBV10-3
TGTGCCATCAGTGAAGGAGGAAATGAAAAACTGTTTTTT
CAISEGGNEKLFF
>-|-|TRBJ1-5|TRBV20-1
TGCAGTGCTAGTCCCGATCCGAGCAGGCAGCCCCAGCATTTT
CSASPDPSRQPQHF
>TRBD2|-|TRBJ2-3|TRBV29-1
TGCAGCGTTGCCCTAGCGGGGGGGCCCGCAGATACGCAGTATTTT
CSVALAGGPADTQYF
>TRBD1|-|TRBJ2-2|TRBV6-1
TGTGCCAGCAGTGAAAAGACAGGGATCCGACCGAACACCGGGGAGCTGTTTTTT
CASSEKTGIRPNTGELFF
>-|-|TRBJ1-6|TRBV7-9
TGTGCCAGCAGCCTCTACGGGTCTAATTCACCCCTCCACTTT
CASSLYGSNSPLHF
>-|-|TRBJ2-2|TRBV3-1
TGTGCCAGCAGCCCGGGACTGCGAATCGGGGAGCTGTTTTTT
CASSPGLRIGELFF
>TRBD2|-|TRBJ2-6|TRBV28
TGTGCCAGCCTGGGAACTAGCGGGAGGGTATCGGCTGGGGCCAACGTCCTGACTTTC
CASLGTSGRVSAGANVLTF
>-|-|TRBJ2-7|TRBV28
TGTGCCAGCAGTCTTACGTCGGTCTACGAGCAGTACTTC
CASSLTSVYEQYF
>TRBD1|-|TRBJ2-7|TRBV4-2
TGTGCCAGCAGCCAGGACGCGACAGGGAGCTCCTACAATGAGCAGTACTTC
CASSQDATGSSYNEQYF
>-|-|TRBJ1-1|TRBV7-9
TGTGCCAGCAGCGACGTCGGCACTGAAGCTTTCTTT
CASSDVGTEAFF
>-|-|TRBJ2-3|TRBV15
TGTGCCACCAGCACTGCAGCGGATACGCAGTATTTT
CATSTAADTQYF
>-|-|TRBJ2-7|TRBV9
TGTGCCAGCAGCGTAGCCTGGGGAGGAAACTACGAGCAGTACTTC
CASSVAWGGNYEQYF
>-|-|TRBJ2-5|TRBV2
TGTGCCAGCATGGCCGGGGTGTACCAAGAGACCCAGTACTTC
CASMAGVYQETQYF
>TRBD1|-|TRBJ2-2|TRBV12-3/TRBV12-4
TGTGCCAGCCGCCAGGGGGCTAACACCGGGGAGCTGTTTTTT
CASRQGANTGELFF
>-|-|TRBJ1-5|TRBV25-1
TGTGCCACCTCAAGGGAGGGCAGCAATCAGCCCCAGCATTTT
CATSREGSNQPQHF